This T cell receptor beta chain was obtained from a study of vaccination and CD4 T cells after COVID-19 (dated by TCRdb to the early 2020s). Concerning the study at large: Convalescent patients had a positive SARS-CoV-2 result on nasal swab PCR, and of these patients, fewer than ten had mild disease and one had severe disease. In the convalescent cohort there were six males and four females, among whom were two Hispanic individuals, seven Caucasians, two Asians and one multiracial person. Two doses of either the Pfizer-BioNTech BNT162b2 vaccine (n=8) or the Moderna mRNA-1273 vaccine (n=2) were administered to participants. Post-COVID blood samples from convalescent patients were collected a median of around 100 days after diagnosis, with a range of roughly 30 to 170 days. Post-vaccine blood samples were taken a median of 72 days after the second vaccine dose, with a range of about 14 to 241 days. The spike-specific CD4+ TCR repertoire was compared before and after mRNA vaccination in approximately 9 COVID-19 convalescent patients and a handful of infection-naive healthy vaccine recipients. Overall study results and their limits: The study included relatively few convalescent patients and did not analyze early timepoints after natural infection. Although the median number of SARS-CoV-2-reactive clonotypes went up from some 23 after infection to 38 after vaccination, the increase was not significant. Among the post-vaccine SARS-CoV-2-reactive clones in convalescent patients, a median approximately 86% showed up only after vaccination, which suggests vaccine-specific priming. In convalescent patients, nearly all vaccine-specific clones (304 of 307) were found to be mono-reactive for SARS-CoV-2 spike rather than cross-reactive with common cold coronaviruses.

The convalescent patients' positive SARS-CoV-2 PCR tests were from March to December 2020, which was before the Alpha, Beta and Delta variants emerged in the United States. Ficoll-Paque Plus gradient centrifugation was used to isolate PBMCs from whole blood, and the isolated PBMCs were then either used fresh or cryopreserved at -140C. A note on this clonotype: The antigen it recognizes is unknown. No much larger clonotype is one base removed from it; base qualities were not supplied.

The library came from PCR. Reads for this sample came from an Illumina iSeq 100. The authors processed their data as follows. Non-productive sequences were removed, and CDR3s that did not start with C, did not end with F or W, or were shorter than 7 amino acids were discarded. Levenshtein distances (stringdist) and unrooted phylogenetic trees (ape) in R version 3.6.1 were used to assess CDR3 homology. TCRdb trimmed public reads at Q25 via fastp, called clones via MiXCR and kept in-frame beta chains. Entries are consolidated by CDR3 protein sequence, retaining the most common genes and DNA. The authors' filters were not applied to this entry. This sample lists more than 12,000 distinct CDR3 sequences; over 65% were detected once. The biggest ten clones account for around 1.2% of the sample. Compared with germline, V lacks 5 bases and J lacks 5 bases; bases without a gene match: 12. From the cysteine through the phenylalanine, the CDR3 covers 16 amino acids. The retained sequence is limited to the CDR3, 48 bases, with the frame set at the first base. The germline V gene (reference sequence) gives CDR1 as SEHNR and CDR2 as FQNEAQ.

The TCR comes from a human donor who had recovered from COVID-19. Sequencing was performed on CD4+ T cells from blood, taken after SARS-CoV-2 vaccination. Rearrangement joined TRBV7-9 to TRBJ1-1, and TRBD1 aligns with 9 junction nucleotides. The sequenced DNA is TGTGCCAGCAGCACGTCCCCCGGGACAGGGAAAACTGAAGCTTTCTTT. Translated, it reads CASSTSPGTGKTEAFF.